The clone carrying this T cell receptor (beta chain) was seen many times. Its specificity is unknown. The data derive from a study of type 1 regulatory T cells. In TCRdb, the reads were re-called with MiXCR into one record per CDR3 protein. Here the sample spans approximately 42,000 distinct CDR3 sequences, over 9% being singletons. Germline V gene lookup returns CDR1 SGHRS and CDR2 YFSETQ. This CDR3 is 14 amino acids long. The V end lost 8 bases, the J end lost 8 bases, and 19 bases lay between the germline ends. The clonotype comes from a human donor in good health. The V gene is TRBV5-1, the J gene TRBJ2-2; tentatively, D is TRBD2 (6 bases). What was sequenced was cultured non-Tr1 T cells, either the whole culture or a sorted T cell fraction (not recorded which). CDR3 region: CASTPERVKGELFF. The CDR3 DNA reads as TGCGCCAGTACCCCCGAGCGGGTCAAGGGGGAGCTGTTTTTT.